This is a list of T cell receptor beta chains from one sample in a study of T cell changes during pregnancy in multiple sclerosis. Using immunoSEQ multiplex PCR, the repertoire was profiled, and TCRdb retains in-frame clones only, with some absent. The table lists around 40,000 clones, just over 90% of them singletons. The input for sequencing was CD4+ T cells from peripheral blood mononuclear cells, taken in the first trimester of pregnancy. The receptors here all came from a female donor in good health, enrolled as a control in a pregnancy study. Both conserved end residues are part of each CDR3. Each record gives: clone size, CDR3 length, J gene, D gene, V gene, CDR3 protein, CDR3 DNA. A D gene is named only where the DNA matches it firmly. Size tells how often a clone was seen (once, few, many) or the class of an expanded clone, and some rows leave it out.

NA | 15 | TRBJ1-2 | TRBD1 | TRBV4-2 | CASSRGTADNYGYTF | TGTGCCAGCAGCAGGGGGACAGCTGATAACTATGGCTACACCTTC
NA | 12 | TRBJ1-5 | TRBD1 | TRBV27 | CASKTGNQPQHF | TGTGCCAGCAAGACAGGGAATCAGCCCCAGCATTTT
NA | 16 | TRBJ1-5 | NA | TRBV7-2 | CASSPTGTSGNQPQHF | TGTGCCAGCAGCCCTACAGGGACGTCTGGCAATCAGCCCCAGCATTTT
NA | 19 | TRBJ2-5 | NA | TRBV6-4 | CASSDFPRLVGSVLETQYF | TGTGCCAGCAGTGACTTCCCACGGCTAGTCGGGTCGGTCTTGGAGACCCAGTACTTC
NA | 11 | TRBJ1-1 | TRBD1 | TRBV6-6 | CASSKQGRAFF | TGTGCCAGCAGTAAACAGGGGAGAGCTTTCTTT
NA | 11 | TRBJ2-5 | NA | TRBV20-1 | CSAPELETQYF | TGCAGTGCTCCCGAACTGGAGACCCAGTACTTC
NA | 15 | TRBJ2-2 | TRBD1 | TRBV4-3 | CASSPQTGSTGELFF | TGCGCCAGCAGCCCCCAGACAGGGTCGACCGGGGAGCTGTTTTTT
NA | 14 | TRBJ2-2 | NA | TRBV9 | CASTTLQGAGELFF | TGTGCCAGCACAACTCTACAGGGTGCCGGGGAGCTGTTTTTT
NA | 14 | TRBJ1-2 | NA | TRBV7-9 | CASSLTGVNYGYTF | TGTGCCAGCAGCCTGACAGGAGTTAACTATGGCTACACCTTC
once | 13 | TRBJ1-2 | NA | TRBV11-2 | CATSEGLNYGYTF | TGTGCCACCTCGGAGGGGCTGAACTATGGCTACACCTTC
NA | 14 | TRBJ1-5 | TRBD1 | TRBV7-2 | CASSMTGPNQPQHF | TGTGCCAGCAGCATGACAGGGCCCAATCAGCCCCAGCATTTT
NA | 16 | TRBJ1-3 | TRBD1 | TRBV7-8 | CASSPGQGGGGNTIYF | TGTGCCAGCAGCCCCGGACAGGGAGGGGGAGGAAACACCATATATTTT
NA | 15 | TRBJ2-3 | TRBD1 | TRBV10-3 | CAISVGQGSTDTQYF | TGTGCCATCAGTGTGGGACAGGGGAGCACAGATACGCAGTATTTT
NA | 16 | TRBJ1-4 | TRBD1 | TRBV5-1 | CASSLGLGQTNEKLFF | TGCGCCAGCAGCTTGGGTTTGGGACAGACAAATGAAAAACTGTTTTTT
NA | 16 | TRBJ2-3 | NA | TRBV2 | CASSEVRRGGTDTQYF | TGTGCCAGCAGTGAAGTTAGGAGGGGGGGGACAGATACGCAGTATTTT
NA | 15 | TRBJ2-3 | NA | TRBV28 | CASSLGLLSTDTQYF | TGTGCCAGCAGTTTGGGACTTCTCAGCACAGATACGCAGTATTTT
NA | 15 | TRBJ2-3 | NA | TRBV5-6 | CASSLRLRLPDTQYF | TGTGCCAGCAGCTTGCGACTGCGACTACCGGATACGCAGTATTTT
NA | 13 | TRBJ2-7 | TRBD1 | TRBV2 | CASSEGTGGEQYF | TGTGCCAGCAGTGAAGGGACAGGGGGGGAGCAGTACTTC
NA | 13 | TRBJ1-6 | NA | TRBV7-3 | CASSLSYNSPLHF | TGTGCCAGCAGCTTGAGCTATAATTCACCCCTCCACTTT
NA | 13 | TRBJ1-4 | NA | TRBV5-1 | CASSLAQGEKLFF | TGCGCCAGCAGCTTGGCGCAGGGCGAAAAACTGTTTTTT
NA | 14 | TRBJ2-5 | TRBD2 | TRBV2 | CASSATSGGETQYF | TGTGCCAGCAGTGCGACTAGCGGAGGAGAGACCCAGTACTTC
NA | 14 | TRBJ1-1 | TRBD1 | TRBV6-5 | CASSPGGARTEAFF | TGTGCCAGCAGCCCAGGGGGCGCGAGGACTGAAGCTTTCTTT
NA | 14 | TRBJ2-2 | NA | TRBV18 | CASSAGRLTGELFF | TGTGCCAGCTCAGCGGGACGGTTAACCGGGGAGCTGTTTTTT
NA | 15 | TRBJ1-3 | TRBD1 | TRBV30 | CAWSATGRTGNTIYF | TGTGCCTGGAGTGCGACAGGGAGAACTGGAAACACCATATATTTT
NA | 15 | TRBJ2-1 | NA | TRBV19 | CASSIARSTHNEQFF | TGTGCCAGTAGTATAGCCAGGTCGACACACAATGAGCAGTTCTTC
few | 13 | TRBJ1-1 | NA | TRBV18 | CASSPILNTEAFF | TGTGCCAGCTCACCAATCTTGAACACTGAAGCTTTCTTT
NA | 11 | TRBJ1-2 | NA | TRBV6-1 | CASSQGSGYTF | TGTGCCAGCAGTCAGGGCTCTGGCTACACCTTC
NA | 11 | TRBJ1-2 | TRBD1 | TRBV27 | CATGTGLHYTF | TGTGCCACCGGGACAGGGTTACACTACACCTTC
NA | 15 | TRBJ1-4 | NA | TRBV4-3 | CASSQRSPGGLRLFF | TGCGCCAGCAGCCAAAGGAGCCCGGGGGGATTGAGACTGTTTTTT
NA | 14 | TRBJ2-3 | TRBD2 | TRBV5-4 | CASREGLDWRTQYF | TGTGCCAGCAGGGAGGGACTAGATTGGAGGACGCAGTATTTT